The next 9 T cell receptor beta chains were all read from a single sample in a study of blood T cells in healthy people across ages. With a J-beta primer mix and a sample-barcoded 5' primer, a second PCR ran about 7 to 12 cycles. TCRdb reanalysed the 5' RACE reads using MiXCR and keeps one entry per CDR3 protein. The repertoire holds roughly 1.4 million distinct CDR3 sequences, 55% to 75% seen once, with roughly 6.3% in the top ten. The sequencing sample was made of blood. The receptors originated from a man between 18 and 29 years old in good health.

This chain connects TRBV5-1 to TRBJ2-4; TRBD1 aligns across 8 bases. Losses at the gene ends were 0 bases for V and 14 bases for J; bases not matched to a gene: 1. CDR3 size: 11 residues. Germline V gene data show CDR1 as SGHRS and CDR2 as YFSETQ. Here the CDR3 DNA reads TGCGCCAGCAGCTTGGGGGACAGGAAGTACTTC. Translation: CASSLGDRKYF.

This clonotype was detected only once. The chain carries TRBV21-1 and TRBJ1-4; the table's D call, TRBD1, has no DNA check behind it. TRBV21-1 is termed a pseudogene. The CDR3 totals 19 residues. CDR3 nucleotides: TGTGCCAGCAGCCCCCGCCCCGGGACAGGGCGCGCCACTAATGAAAAACTGTTTTTT. This gives the protein CASSPRPGTGRATNEKLFF.

The chain uses TRBV6-1 and TRBJ2-3; D remains unclear. From germline, CDR1 is MNHNS and CDR2 SASEGT. The CDR3 extends over 15 amino acids. The V end lost 1 base, the J end lost 11 bases, and 19 bases lay between the germline ends. The CDR3, as DNA: TGTGCCAGCAGTGAAGGCGGACCAGCAGCGTACGGGCAGTATTTT. Its protein product is CASSEGGPAAYGQYF.

This rearrangement joins TRBV4-3 to TRBJ2-3; the match to TRBD2 covers 7 bases. Germline V gives CDR1 LGHNA, CDR2 YSLEER. The trim removed 2 bases at V and 4 bases at J, leaving 18 bases unmatched. The length of the CDR3 is 19 residues. The CDR3 DNA reads TGCGCCAGCAGCCAAAGTGTGGCGGGGGACCGAATAAGACCAGATACGCAGTATTTT. Protein: CASSQSVAGDRIRPDTQYF.

The chain links TRBV27 to TRBJ1-2; 10 positions match TRBD1. The J segment lost 7 bases and the V segment lost 5 bases, leaving 4 bases of the junction unmatched. The germline CDR1 and CDR2 sequences are MNHEY and SMNVEV (reference sequence). The CDR3 contains 13 residues. CDR3 region: CASSVDRGLGYTF. In DNA, the CDR3 is TGTGCCAGCAGTGTCGACAGGGGGCTTGGCTACACCTTC.

This chain joins TRBV27 and TRBJ2-2; perhaps D is TRBD1 or TRBD2 (5 bases each). The length of the CDR3 is 16 residues. With 1 base removed from V and 0 bases from J, the gap between germline ends came to 9 bases. Germline V gene lookup returns CDR1 MNHEY and CDR2 SMNVEV (reference sequence). This CDR3 is CASSLYPGPNTGELFF. CDR3 coding DNA: TGTGCCAGCAGTTTATATCCGGGGCCGAACACCGGGGAGCTGTTTTTT.

The rearrangement uses TRBV10-3 and TRBJ2-3; no reliable D call. Trimming stripped 7 bases from V and 5 bases from J, with 7 bases between. Germline-derived CDR1 and CDR2 are ENHRY and SYGVKD. The CDR3 spans 11 residues. CDR3 DNA: TGTGCCATCACCGGCGGAGATACGCAGTATTTT. Its translation is CAITGGDTQYF.

The chain is built from TRBV11-1 and TRBJ2-1; possible D gene TRBD2, 6 bases. The J call is uncertain, as TRBJ2-7 better fits the DNA end. Per the germline V gene, CDR1 is SGHAT and CDR2 is FQDESV (reference sequence). The CDR3 extends over 16 amino acids. The CDR3 reads CASSLPLGTSSNEQYF. The DNA for the CDR3 is TGTGCCAGCAGCTTACCCCTCGGGACTTCTTCCAATGAGCAGTACTTC.

The V call is TRBV5-1, the J call TRBJ1-2; D remains ambiguous. V shed 4 bases and J shed 0 bases, with 7 bases lying between them. Germline CDR1 is SGHRS and CDR2 is YFSETQ. This CDR3 is built from 13 residues. CDR3 residues: CASSTSTNYGYTF. In nucleotides, the CDR3 is TGCGCCAGCAGCACCTCAACTAACTATGGCTACACCTTC.